A selection of T cell receptor beta chains follows, all from one sample in a study of blood T cell repertoires in COVID-19. Produced via immunoSEQ multiplex PCR; TCRdb's table is partial and in-frame only. The sample lists around 25,000 clones; roughly nine tenths were seen once. Sequencing input: peripheral blood. These receptors were taken from a man aged 65 to 79 with acute or convalescent COVID-19. CDR3s include the opening cysteine and the closing phenylalanine or tryptophan. The D gene is left open where the match is weak. Rows give clone size only sometimes, using once, few, many, or a class for an expanded clone.

clone_size	v_call	cdr3_length	j_call	d_call	cdr3_nt	cdr3_aa
few	TRBV19	13	TRBJ2-3	-	TGTGCCAGATGGACGGGGGTCACAGATACGCAGTATTTT	CARWTGVTDTQYF
-	TRBV28	15	TRBJ2-5	-	TGTGCCAGCAGTTTGATTAGGGGCAGAGAAGAGACCCAGTACTTC	CASSLIRGREETQYF
-	TRBV19	16	TRBJ1-5	-	TGTGCCAGTAGTATAGCTGTGGGGGGGGCCGATCAGCCCCAGCATTTT	CASSIAVGGADQPQHF
-	TRBV6-6	15	TRBJ2-1	TRBD2	TGTGCCAGCAGCCCGACTAGCGGGAGTGGCAATGAGCAGTTCTTC	CASSPTSGSGNEQFF
-	TRBV24-1	13	TRBJ2-3	-	TGTGCCACCAGAGAGACAGGTCTGGATACGCAGTATTTT	CATRETGLDTQYF
-	TRBV12-3/TRBV12-4	13	TRBJ1-2	-	TGTGCCAGCAGCCGGGGAAGGAGATATGGCTACACCTTC	CASSRGRRYGYTF
-	TRBV24-1	12	TRBJ1-5	-	TGTGCCACCAGTGATTCGTATCAGCCCCAGCATTTT	CATSDSYQPQHF
-	TRBV6-6	13	TRBJ1-2	TRBD1	TGTGCCAGCACCCCGGGACAGTCATATGGCTACACCTTC	CASTPGQSYGYTF
-	TRBV4-1	16	TRBJ2-1	TRBD2	TGCGCCAGCAGCCAAGAAGTCCTAGCGGGATTGGGATGGCAGTTCTTC	CASSQEVLAGLGWQFF
-	TRBV7-9	14	TRBJ2-4	-	TGTGCCAGCAGCTTAATCACGGGTGGTAACATTCAGTACTTC	CASSLITGGNIQYF
few	TRBV29-1	14	TRBJ2-3	TRBD1	TGCAGCGTCGAGGGGCAGGGGGTAGGTGGTACGCAGTATTTT	CSVEGQGVGGTQYF
-	TRBV13	12	TRBJ2-7	-	TGTGCCAGCAGCAACAGGGACTACGAGCAGTACTTC	CASSNRDYEQYF
-	TRBV9	13	TRBJ2-5	-	TGTGCCAGCAGCGTCACGTGGAGGGAGACCCAGTACTTC	CASSVTWRETQYF
-	TRBV29-1	17	TRBJ2-2	TRBD2	TGCAGCGTTGTGGCACTGGCTAGCGGGAGTTACACCGGGGAGCTGTTTTTT	CSVVALASGSYTGELFF
-	TRBV7-3	13	TRBJ2-1	-	TGTGCCAGCAGCTCAACTAGCACCAATGAGCAGTTCTTC	CASSSTSTNEQFF
-	TRBV5-5	15	TRBJ1-6	-	TGTGCCAGCTCCAGGGGCCCCTCCTATAATTCACCCCTCCACTTT	CASSRGPSYNSPLHF
-	TRBV3-1/TRBV3-2	16	TRBJ2-1	TRBD2	TGTGCCAGCAGCCATTCTCTAGCGGGAGGTAAGCATGAGCAGTTCTTC	CASSHSLAGGKHEQFF
-	TRBV25-1	16	TRBJ2-2	-	TGTGCCAGCAGTGAATTGGGGGGAGAATCCACCGGGGAGCTGTTTTTT	CASSELGGESTGELFF
-	TRBV7-8	15	TRBJ2-1	TRBD2	TGTGCCAGCAGCTTGGGGCGGGGGGGCTTCAATGAGCAGTTCTTC	CASSLGRGGFNEQFF
-	TRBV28	14	TRBJ1-4	TRBD1	TGTGCCAGCAGCGCCCCGGGACAGACGGAAAAACTGTTTTTT	CASSAPGQTEKLFF
-	TRBV3-1/TRBV3-2	18	TRBJ2-5	TRBD2	TGTGCCAGCAGCCAAAATCTTAGAGCGGGGGGGCCAAGGGAGACCCAGTACTTC	CASSQNLRAGGPRETQYF
once	TRBV28	15	TRBJ1-5	TRBD1	TGTGCCAGCAGTTTGACAGGGGCTTGGAATCAGCCCCAGCATTTT	CASSLTGAWNQPQHF